The 29 T cell receptor beta chains listed next were all sequenced from one sample in a study of CD8 T cells in Susac syndrome. After extraction with the RNeasy kit, about 0.5 to 1 ug of the RNA was reverse transcribed using random hexamers. TCRdb recomputed calls from the immunoSEQ multiplex PCR reads with MiXCR, one row per CDR3 protein. The data contain some 200,000 distinct CDR3 sequences, more than 90% of them seen just once; the ten biggest clones take up 0.093%. Source material: CD4+ T cells from PBMCs. These receptors were obtained from a human donor with multiple sclerosis.

This rearrangement joins TRBV27 to TRBJ1-2; 9 bases agree with TRBD1. Trimming took 3 bases from V and 6 from J; bases not matched to a gene: 11. CDR1 is MNHEY, CDR2 SMNVEV, per germline (reference sequence). The CDR3 sequence is 16 residues long. The chain's CDR3 is CASSFTSTRDRDGYTF. DNA for the CDR3: TGTGCCAGCAGTTTCACTTCCACCCGGGACAGGGATGGCTACACCTTC.

The genes are TRBV5-4 and TRBJ1-1, with a possible D match to TRBD1 (6 bases). The CDR3 consists of 15 residues. Germline loops: CDR1 SGHNT, CDR2 YYREEE (reference sequence). V shed 0 bases and J shed 2 bases, with 11 bases lying between them. The CDR3 DNA reads TGTGCCAGCAGCTTGGGATACAGGGTTAACACTGAAGCTTTCTTT. It yields the protein CASSLGYRVNTEAFF.

This clonotype was detected once. The CDR3 bases are TGTGCCAGCAGTTCCCGACAGGGTGGCTCCTACGAGCAGTACTTC. It is translated as CASSSRQGGSYEQYF. The genes are TRBV27 and TRBJ2-7, with 7 nucleotides matching TRBD1. CDR3 length: 15 amino acids. The ends lost 4 bases at V and 0 bases at J; junction bases unmatched: 6. Germline CDR1 is MNHEY and CDR2 is SMNVEV (reference sequence).

The chain carries TRBV3-1 and TRBJ1-2, with D possibly TRBD1 on 6 matching bases. The germline V gene has CDR1 LGHDT and CDR2 YNNKEL (reference sequence). The CDR3 consists of 15 residues. Trimming removed 5 bases at V and 1 base at J, with 14 bases between. CDR3: CASSGGPDGNYGYTF. The DNA for the CDR3 is TGTGCCAGCAGCGGGGGCCCGGACGGTAACTATGGCTACACCTTC.

The rearrangement uses TRBV29-1 and TRBJ1-4; D is unresolved. Trimming cost V 5 bases and J 7 bases, with 14 bases left between them. The CDR3 runs 13 residues. Germline CDR1 SQVTM, CDR2 ANQGSEA. This chain's CDR3 is CSVRFRPGEKLFF. The CDR3 DNA reads TGCAGCGTTCGGTTTCGGCCGGGTGAAAAACTGTTTTTT. Combining the CDR3 with reference TRBV29-1 and TRBJ1-4 gives the whole variable domain SAVISQKPSRDICQRGTSLTIQCQVDSQVTMMFWYRQQPGQSLTLIATANQGSEATYESGFVIDKFPISRPNLTFSTLTVSNMSPEDSSIYLCSVRFRPGEKLFFGSGTQLSVL.

This sequence joins TRBV29-1 and TRBJ2-1, with D tentatively TRBD1 (6 bases). This CDR3 is built from 11 residues. Trimming cost V 7 bases and J 4 bases, with 8 bases left between them. Looked up from germline, CDR1 is SQVTM and CDR2 is ANQGSEA. The chain's CDR3 is CSGGGYNEQFF. The CDR3 nucleotides are TGCAGCGGAGGGGGATACAATGAGCAGTTCTTC.

The V gene is TRBV5-4, the J gene TRBJ2-5; 8 nucleotides align to TRBD2. V gave up 4 bases and J gave up 4 bases; unmatched junction bases: 9. This CDR3 comprises 15 residues. CDR1 is SGHNT, CDR2 YYREEE, per germline (reference sequence). CDR3 coding DNA: TGTGCCAGCAGCCGAACACTAGCGGAGCCAGAGACCCAGTACTTC. This sequence encodes CASSRTLAEPETQYF.

This chain links TRBV29-1 with TRBJ1-2; 7 positions match TRBD1. CDR1 is SQVTM, CDR2 ANQGSEA, per germline. CDR3 length equals 14 residues. V was clipped by 6 bases and J by 4 bases; unmatched bases: 11. This CDR3 reads CSVVRQGVGYGYTF. CDR3 in DNA: TGCAGCGTAGTACGACAGGGAGTCGGCTATGGCTACACCTTC.

This CDR3 reads CATSDSASRVQYF. CDR3 in DNA: TGTGCCACCAGTGATTCCGCGAGCAGGGTGCAGTACTTC. The J gene is TRBJ2-7, the V gene TRBV24-1; tentatively, D is TRBD1 (5 bases). The V and J ends lost 2 bases and 9 bases respectively, with 13 bases between them. CDR1 is KGHDR and CDR2 is SFDVKD in the germline V gene. The CDR3 extends over 13 amino acids.

Of note for this clonotype: Germline is not matched at one junction end, which may reflect a read error. The gene calls are TRBV18 and TRBJ2-3, with 10 nucleotides matching TRBD2. The germline V gene encodes CDR1 KGHSH and CDR2 LQKENI. This CDR3 spans 15 amino acids. CDR3 amino acids: CASSPASGSLDTQYF. In nucleotides, the CDR3 is TGCGCCAGCTCACCAGCTAGCGGGAGCTTGGATACGCAGTATTTT.

This rearrangement joins TRBV12-3 or TRBV12-4 to TRBJ2-5; D tentatively reads TRBD1 or TRBD2 (5 bases each). Trimming left V 8 bases short and J 5 bases short, with 15 bases between. The CDR3 sequence is 13 residues long. The chain's CDR3 is CASGDWWGETQYF. CDR3 coding DNA: TGTGCCAGCGGCGATTGGTGGGGGGAGACCCAGTACTTC.

The rearrangement uses TRBV29-1 and TRBJ2-3; D gene unclear. Trimming took off 5 bases at V and 0 bases at J, with 18 bases between the two ends. The CDR3 consists of 16 residues. From germline, CDR1 is SQVTM and CDR2 ANQGSEA. CDR3 sequence (DNA): TGCAGCGTTCTTCTAAACCCCCACCTGAGCACAGATACGCAGTATTTT. Its protein product is CSVLLNPHLSTDTQYF.

The gene calls are TRBV3-1 and TRBJ1-5; D unresolved. V lost 0 bases to trimming and J lost 6 bases, with 9 bases between them. CDR3 length equals 14 residues. Looked up from germline, CDR1 is LGHDT and CDR2 is YNNKEL (reference sequence). The CDR3 region has the DNA TGTGCCAGCAGCCAAGAAGGAACTGGTCAGCCCCAGCATTTT. This sequence encodes CASSQEGTGQPQHF.

This chain connects TRBV29-1 to TRBJ2-1; the D gene is possibly TRBD2 (6 bases). The germline CDR1 and CDR2 sequences are SQVTM and ANQGSEA. Trimming cost V 7 bases and J 9 bases, with 16 bases left between them. This CDR3 is built from 12 residues. The CDR3 coding sequence is TGCAGCGGGGGACTCCTTGGGGGTGAGCAGTTCTTC. Its protein product is CSGGLLGGEQFF.

This rearrangement joins TRBV5-4 to TRBJ2-3; TRBD2 matches at 7 bases. Germline V lookup: CDR1 SGHNT, CDR2 YYREEE (reference sequence). The CDR3 spans 14 residues. J gave up 3 bases and V 5 bases, and 6 bases lay outside the gene matches. As DNA, the CDR3 is TGTGCCAGCAGGTCTGTGCGGGGGACAGATACGCAGTATTTT. It encodes CASRSVRGTDTQYF.

This clonotype was found once. This chain joins TRBV12-3 or TRBV12-4 and TRBJ1-3, with D perhaps TRBD1 (5 bases). The CDR3 sequence is 15 residues long. The ends were cut back, 4 bases at V and 0 bases at J, with 10 bases in the middle. The CDR3 here is CASSSGPHSGNTIYF. Here the CDR3 DNA reads TGTGCCAGCAGTTCGGGACCGCACTCTGGAAACACCATATATTTT.

This chain connects TRBV30 to TRBJ1-1, with a weak D call TRBD1 (5 bases). Germline V gene sequence: CDR1 GTSNPN, CDR2 SVGIG (reference sequence). Trimming left V 7 bases short and J 3 bases short, with 9 bases between. This CDR3 contains 11 residues. The CDR3 DNA reads as TGTGCCTCCGGGGGATACACTGAAGCTTTCTTT. This gives the protein CASGGYTEAFF.

The chain uses TRBV5-6 and TRBJ2-7; 9 bases match TRBD1. The CDR3 length is 14 residues. V lost 5 bases and J lost 6; bases outside the gene matches: 9. Germline V CDR1 and CDR2: SGHDT, YYEEEE. The CDR3 DNA reads as TGTGCCAGCAGTCCCGGGACAGGGCTACGCGAGCAGTACTTC. As protein: CASSPGTGLREQYF.

CDR3 amino acids: CASSERSQNNSPLHF. CDR3 sequence (DNA): TGTGCCAGCAGTGAAAGAAGCCAGAATAATTCACCCCTCCACTTT. The chain recombines TRBV6-1 with TRBJ1-6; no reliable D call. The CDR3 totals 15 residues. Trimming pared 2 bases from V and 5 bases from J, leaving 10 bases between. Germline V lookup: CDR1 MNHNS, CDR2 SASEGT.

The chain couples TRBV3-1 to TRBJ2-1; no clear D gene. The ends were cut back, 2 bases at V and 9 bases at J, with 11 bases in the middle. This CDR3 has 13 amino acids. The germline gives CDR1 LGHDT, CDR2 YNNKEL (reference sequence). The CDR3 sequence: CASSQSRVGEQFF. CDR3 bases: TGTGCCAGCAGCCAATCAAGGGTCGGTGAGCAGTTCTTC.

The chain employs TRBV7-9 and TRBJ1-5; the D is unclear. Per the germline V gene, CDR1 is SEHNR and CDR2 is FQNEAQ (reference sequence). V lost 5 bases and J 2 bases, leaving 10 bases between the germline ends. The CDR3 sequence is 14 residues long. The chain's CDR3 is CASSGNSGNQPQHF. As DNA, the CDR3 is TGTGCCAGCAGCGGAAATAGTGGCAATCAGCCCCAGCATTTT. Full variable domain (remainder filled in from reference TRBV7-9 and TRBJ1-5): DTGVSQNPRHKITKRGQNVTFRCDPISEHNRLYWYRQTLGQGPEFLTYFQNEAQLEKSRLLSDRFSAERPKGSFSTLEIQRTEQGDSAMYLCASSGNSGNQPQHFGDGTRLSIL.

The chain recombines TRBV5-4 with TRBJ2-1, with D perhaps TRBD2 (6 bases). CDR1 is SGHNT, CDR2 YYREEE, per germline (reference sequence). This CDR3 contains 14 residues. The V and J ends lost 4 bases and 10 bases respectively, with 18 bases between them. The CDR3 DNA follows: TGTGCCAGCAGCCGCAGAGACTTTAGCGGAGAGCAGTTCTTC. Its protein is CASSRRDFSGEQFF.

About this clonotype itself: One junction end disagrees with the germline gene, perhaps due to a read error. V and J are TRBV11-2 and TRBJ2-7; D remains unclear. The germline gives CDR1 SGHAT, CDR2 FQNNGV. CDR3 length: 12 amino acids. CDR3: CASRPTSDEQYF. CDR3 coding DNA: TGTGCCAGCAGGCCTACCTCCGACGAGCAGTACTTC.

The V and J genes are TRBV29-1 and TRBJ2-7; D unresolved. This CDR3 spans 12 amino acids. Trimming took 3 bases from V and 3 from J, leaving 9 bases between them. The germline V gene has CDR1 SQVTM and CDR2 ANQGSEA. The CDR3 region has the DNA TGCAGCGTTGAGACCCACAGCTACGAGCAGTACTTC. Amino acids: CSVETHSYEQYF.

This chain joins TRBV20-1 and TRBJ1-6, with TRBD1 identical over 9 bases. The junction had 12 bases not matched to a gene; V was cut back by 5 bases and J by 10 bases. Germline lookup yields CDR1 DFQATT and CDR2 SNEGSKA (reference sequence). The CDR3 contains 15 residues. CDR3 DNA sequence: TGCAGTGCTCTAGTTCCGGGACAGGGTCAATCACCCCTCCACTTT. Translation gives CSALVPGQGQSPLHF.

The chain joins TRBV3-1 to TRBJ1-1, with 9 bases that match TRBD1. This CDR3 contains 15 residues. Germline V gives CDR1 LGHDT, CDR2 YNNKEL (reference sequence). Trimming cost V 3 bases and J 6 bases; bases outside gene matches: 8. The CDR3 DNA follows: TGTGCCAGCAGCCAGGGGACAGGGACCTTCTCTGAAGCTTTCTTT. Its translation is CASSQGTGTFSEAFF.

This chain links TRBV24-1 with TRBJ2-1; 9 bases map to TRBD2. This CDR3 is 16 amino acids long. Germline V gene lookup returns CDR1 KGHDR and CDR2 SFDVKD. Trimming cost V 6 bases and J 6 bases; bases outside gene matches: 11. Here the CDR3 reads CATSNTKREARNEQFF. DNA of the CDR3: TGTGCCACCAGTAATACTAAGCGGGAGGCCCGCAATGAGCAGTTCTTC.

The chain links TRBV15 to TRBJ2-2; D unclear. The CDR3 covers 13 residues. Per the germline V gene, CDR1 is LNHNV and CDR2 is YYDKDF (reference sequence). The V gene lost 3 bases and the J gene lost 0 bases, with 2 bases spanning the gap. The CDR3 bases are TGTGCCACCAGCAGGGCGAACACCGGGGAGCTGTTTTTT. Its translation is CATSRANTGELFF. The full variable domain, completed using reference TRBV15 and TRBJ2-2, is DAMVIQNPRYQVTQFGKPVTLSCSQTLNHNVMYWYQQKSSQAPKLLFHYYDKDFNNEADTPDNFQSRRPNTSFCFLDIRSPGLGDTAMYLCATSRANTGELFFGEGSRLTVL.

The rearrangement joins TRBV7-2 to TRBJ2-1; 8 positions match TRBD2. The CDR3 covers 15 residues. Germline loops: CDR1 SGHTA, CDR2 FQGNSA. Losses at the gene ends were 3 bases for V and 4 bases for J; bases not matched to a gene: 5. DNA for the CDR3: TGTGCCAGCAGCTTTAGCGGGATGTCTTACAATGAGCAGTTCTTC. Encoded protein: CASSFSGMSYNEQFF.